Listed below are T cell receptor beta chains from one sample, sequenced in a study of CD8 T cells in Susac syndrome. TCRdb re-called the immunoSEQ multiplex PCR reads with MiXCR, one entry per CDR3 protein. The sample lists 100,000 to 150,000 distinct CDR3 sequences; more than 90% were seen once. The sequenced material came from CD4+ T cells from PBMCs. The receptors come from a human donor in good health. Each CDR3 is given with its conserved first and last residue. D genes are given only for firm matches. The listing skips clone size in some rows; elsewhere it reads once, few, many or a size class.

j_gene | v_gene | abundance | d_gene | CDR3aa | CDR3nt
TRBJ1-2 | TRBV9 | - | TRBD1 | CASSVEGQGNYGYTF | TGTGCCAGCAGCGTAGAAGGACAGGGGAACTATGGCTACACCTTC
TRBJ2-1 | TRBV12-3/TRBV12-4 | - | - | CASSFVEGNEQFF | TGTGCCAGCAGTTTTGTGGAGGGGAATGAGCAGTTCTTC
TRBJ1-5 | TRBV2 | - | TRBD1 | CASTLDRAGRQPQHF | TGTGCCAGCACTTTGGACAGGGCCGGTCGTCAGCCCCAGCATTTT
TRBJ1-1 | TRBV5-6 | - | - | CASSLRGPFMNTEAFF | TGTGCCAGCAGCTTACGGGGTCCGTTTATGAACACTGAAGCTTTCTTT
TRBJ2-3 | TRBV28 | once | TRBD1 | CASSSGGLRGTQYF | TGTGCCAGCAGTTCAGGGGGCCTACGCGGGACGCAGTATTTT
TRBJ2-7 | TRBV7-2 | - | - | CASSFGRADYYEQYF | TGTGCCAGCAGCTTTGGGCGGGCCGATTACTACGAGCAGTACTTC
TRBJ2-3 | TRBV20-1 | - | TRBD2 | CSARDPTSGSPDTQYF | TGCAGTGCTAGAGACCCGACTAGCGGGAGTCCAGATACGCAGTATTTT
TRBJ2-6 | TRBV2 | - | TRBD1 | CASSVSPGQISGANVLTF | TGTGCCAGCAGTGTCTCTCCGGGACAGATCTCTGGGGCCAACGTCCTGACTTTC
TRBJ2-7 | TRBV4-3 | - | TRBD1 | CASSSGQGVNAPYEQYF | TGCGCCAGCAGCTCCGGACAGGGGGTTAATGCCCCCTACGAGCAGTACTTC
TRBJ2-7 | TRBV5-4 | - | TRBD1 | CASSSRQGSYEQYF | TGTGCCAGCAGCTCCCGACAGGGGAGCTACGAGCAGTACTTC
TRBJ1-5 | TRBV7-2 | - | - | CASSGGVTGQPQHF | TGTGCCAGCAGCGGGGGAGTCACGGGTCAGCCCCAGCATTTT
TRBJ2-3 | TRBV5-1 | - | - | CASSSRDTQYF | TGCGCCAGCAGCTCCAGGGATACGCAGTATTTT
TRBJ2-5 | TRBV7-2 | few | TRBD2 | CASSDRLAGGSETQYF | TGTGCCAGCAGCGATAGACTAGCGGGAGGGTCAGAGACCCAGTACTTC
TRBJ2-7 | TRBV30 | - | - | CAWSVGQFYEQYF | TGTGCCTGGAGTGTCGGCCAGTTCTACGAGCAGTACTTC
TRBJ2-3 | TRBV7-2 | - | - | CASSFGTPTDTQYF | TGTGCCAGCAGCTTCGGGACGCCCACAGATACGCAGTATTTT
TRBJ1-2 | TRBV19 | - | - | CASSGTGNYGYTF | TGTGCCAGTAGTGGAACAGGAAACTATGGCTACACCTTC
TRBJ2-1 | TRBV29-1 | - | TRBD1 | CSVARQGYYNEQFF | TGCAGCGTTGCGAGACAGGGATACTACAATGAGCAGTTCTTC
TRBJ2-7 | TRBV29-1 | - | TRBD2 | CSVGTSLPEQYF | TGCAGCGTGGGGACTAGCCTTCCCGAGCAGTACTTC
TRBJ2-2 | TRBV6-5 | - | - | CASSSPTENTGELFF | TGTGCCAGCAGTTCTCCGACAGAGAACACCGGGGAGCTGTTTTTT
TRBJ2-7 | TRBV4-1 | - | TRBD2 | CASSQWTSGKPEQYF | TGCGCCAGCAGCCAATGGACTAGCGGGAAGCCCGAGCAGTACTTC
TRBJ1-1 | TRBV20-1 | - | - | CSACGTSAYTEAFF | TGCAGTGCCTGCGGGACCTCCGCCTACACTGAAGCTTTCTTT
TRBJ2-3 | TRBV4-1 | - | - | CASSRTRVDTQYF | TGCGCCAGCAGCCGAACCAGGGTGGATACGCAGTATTTT
TRBJ2-3 | TRBV25-1 | - | - | CASSEAAGPTDTQYF | TGTGCCAGCAGTGAAGCTGCGGGACCCACAGATACGCAGTATTTT
TRBJ1-4 | TRBV20-1 | - | - | CSAPNPRDTNEKLFF | TGCAGTGCTCCTAATCCCCGGGACACTAATGAAAAACTGTTTTTT
TRBJ2-7 | TRBV11-2 | - | TRBD2 | CASSPALGTSGRRTYEQYF | TGTGCCAGCAGCCCCGCCCTTGGGACTAGCGGGAGACGGACCTACGAGCAGTACTTC
TRBJ1-1 | TRBV2 | - | - | CASSQEPNTEAFF | TGTGCCAGCAGTCAGGAGCCGAACACTGAAGCTTTCTTT
TRBJ1-4 | TRBV6-2/TRBV6-3 | - | - | CASSTGTGRLFF | TGTGCCAGCTCGACGGGAACAGGGAGACTGTTTTTT
TRBJ2-2 | TRBV5-6 | - | TRBD1 | CASSFRDREQFGELFF | TGTGCCAGCAGCTTCCGGGACAGGGAGCAGTTCGGGGAGCTGTTTTTT
TRBJ1-2 | TRBV25-1 | once | TRBD1 | CASSEYQGDRVYGYTF | TGTGCCAGCAGTGAATATCAGGGGGACAGAGTCTATGGCTACACCTTC
TRBJ2-7 | TRBV20-1 | - | - | CSASVWTDPEQYF | TGCAGTGCTAGTGTTTGGACTGACCCGGAGCAGTACTTC
TRBJ1-2 | TRBV19 | - | TRBD1 | CASSIEGTASYGYTF | TGTGCCAGTAGTATAGAGGGGACAGCCTCCTATGGCTACACCTTC
TRBJ1-2 | TRBV3-1 | - | - | CASSQDTSTKVGYTF | TGTGCCAGCAGCCAAGATACAAGTACTAAAGTGGGCTACACCTTC
TRBJ1-4 | TRBV12-3/TRBV12-4 | - | - | CASRGTADEKLFF | TGTGCCAGCAGGGGGACGGCGGATGAAAAACTGTTTTTT
TRBJ1-2 | TRBV30 | - | - | CAWRGLDYGYTF | TGTGCCTGGAGAGGGTTAGACTATGGCTACACCTTC
TRBJ1-3 | TRBV11-2 | - | TRBD1 | CASSLYHTGGQALSGNTIYF | TGTGCCAGCAGCTTATACCATACTGGGGGACAGGCTCTCTCTGGAAACACCATATATTTT
TRBJ1-5 | TRBV20-1 | - | - | CSARTLNQPQHF | TGCAGTGCTAGAACTCTGAATCAGCCCCAGCATTTT
TRBJ2-7 | TRBV7-2 | once | TRBD2 | CASSSRGTSGTYF | TGTGCCAGCAGCTCACGAGGGACTAGCGGGACGTACTTC
TRBJ2-3 | TRBV5-1 | - | - | CASSSSKRVEDTQYF | TGCGCCAGCAGCTCGTCTAAGAGGGTCGAAGATACGCAGTATTTT
TRBJ2-7 | TRBV20-1 | - | - | CSASDARSYEQYF | TGCAGTGCTAGCGACGCGAGATCCTACGAGCAGTACTTC
TRBJ2-3 | TRBV15 | - | - | CATSRDSTDTQYF | TGTGCCACCAGCAGAGATTCTACAGATACGCAGTATTTT
TRBJ1-2 | TRBV4-3 | - | - | CASSQDFPPGPTTNYGYTF | TGCGCCAGCAGCCAAGATTTCCCCCCAGGGCCCACTACTAACTATGGCTACACCTTC
TRBJ1-3 | TRBV13 | - | - | CASSLDFRRGFGNTIYF | TGTGCCAGCAGCTTAGATTTTCGCCGAGGATTCGGAAACACCATATATTTT
TRBJ2-6 | TRBV7-2 | - | - | CASSPPGLTGGANVLTF | TGTGCCAGCAGCCCCCCCGGCTTGACCGGGGGGGCCAACGTCCTGACTTTC
TRBJ1-4 | TRBV5-6 | - | - | CASSLLTENEKLFF | TGTGCCAGCAGCTTGTTAACAGAGAATGAAAAACTGTTTTTT
TRBJ1-2 | TRBV29-1 | - | TRBD1 | CSAGQGGSLNYGYTF | TGCAGCGCGGGACAGGGGGGATCCCTCAACTATGGCTACACCTTC
TRBJ2-7 | TRBV9 | - | TRBD2 | CASSVGTSEIYEQYF | TGTGCCAGCAGCGTCGGGACTAGCGAAATTTACGAGCAGTACTTC
TRBJ2-7 | TRBV3-1 | - | - | CASSQDASSYEQYF | TGTGCCAGCAGCCAGGACGCTAGCTCCTACGAGCAGTACTTC
TRBJ2-7 | TRBV7-2 | - | - | CASSPRRSSYEQYF | TGTGCCAGCAGCCCCCGGCGGAGCTCCTACGAGCAGTACTTC
TRBJ2-7 | TRBV5-1 | - | TRBD1 | CASSFDGDRAGEQYF | TGCGCCAGCAGCTTTGATGGTGACAGGGCAGGCGAGCAGTACTTC
TRBJ1-5 | TRBV4-1 | - | - | CASSRDIGYSNQPQHF | TGCGCCAGCAGCCGGGACATCGGCTATAGCAATCAGCCCCAGCATTTT